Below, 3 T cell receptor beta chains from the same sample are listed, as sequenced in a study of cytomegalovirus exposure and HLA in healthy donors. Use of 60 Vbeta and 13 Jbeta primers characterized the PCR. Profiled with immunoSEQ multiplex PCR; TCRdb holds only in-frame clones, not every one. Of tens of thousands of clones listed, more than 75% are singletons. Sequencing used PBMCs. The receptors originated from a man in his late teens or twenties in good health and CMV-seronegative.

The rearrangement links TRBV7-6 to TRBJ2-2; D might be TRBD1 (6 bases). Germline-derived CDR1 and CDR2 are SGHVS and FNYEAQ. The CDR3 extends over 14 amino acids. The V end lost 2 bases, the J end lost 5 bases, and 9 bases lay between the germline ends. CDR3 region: CASSLLQGTGELFF. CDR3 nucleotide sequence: TGTGCCAGCAGCTTACTTCAGGGGACCGGGGAGCTGTTTTTT.

The CDR3 DNA reads as TGTGCCAGCAGTTTAGGCGGCAGGGCCTGGGATGGCTACACCTTC. This codes for CASSLGGRAWDGYTF. This rearrangement joins TRBV27 to TRBJ1-2, with a possible D match to TRBD1 (5 bases). V lost 2 bases, J lost 6 bases, and 16 bases lay in between. The CDR3 has 15 amino acids. Germline CDR1 and CDR2: MNHEY and SMNVEV (reference sequence).

As DNA, the CDR3 is TGTGCCAGTAACCCCCGGACAGGGGCACTCTCTGGGGCCAACGTCCTGACTTTC. This gives the protein CASNPRTGALSGANVLTF. This chain uses TRBV19 with TRBJ2-6; 9 nucleotides match TRBD1. Germline trimming cut 7 bases from V and 0 bases from J; bases unmatched to any gene: 10. Germline CDR1 reads LNHDA; CDR2 reads SQIVND (reference sequence). The CDR3 extends over 18 amino acids.